A single sample gave rise to the 19 T cell receptor beta chains below, sequenced in a study of glioma-infiltrating T cells. Amplification of TCR alpha and beta CDR3 regions from RNA used iRepertoire nested multiplex PCR. TCRdb processed the multiplex PCR reads anew with MiXCR; each CDR3 protein has one entry. This table holds 400,000 or so distinct CDR3 sequences, 41% found once. The sequenced material came from glioma tissue, nonneoplastic brain tissue, or PBMCs (not recorded which). These receptors all come from a human donor with low-grade glioma or glioblastoma, undergoing nonglioma brain surgery, or in good health (not recorded which).

The gene calls are TRBV7-2 and TRBJ2-3, with TRBD2 identical over 9 bases. Germline trimming cut 7 bases from V and 3 bases from J; bases unmatched to any gene: 5. The CDR3 spans 14 residues. Looked up from germline, CDR1 is SGHTA and CDR2 is FQGNSA. CDR3 bases: TGTGCCAGCACCCAGGCGGGAGGGACAGATACGCAGTATTTT. Translated, it gives CASTQAGGTDTQYF.

Comments on this clonotype: A much larger clone lies a single base off, so this may be a read error. The V and J genes are TRBV28 and TRBJ1-6; D perhaps matches TRBD1 (5 bases). This CDR3 has 14 amino acids. Germline CDR1 reads MDHEN; CDR2 reads SYDVKM. The CDR3 region is CGSSYLRGNSPLHF. In DNA form, the CDR3 reads TGTGGCAGCAGTTACCTCCGGGGGAATTCACCCCTCCACTTT.

This clonotype showed up many times. The chain combines TRBV4-2 with TRBJ2-7; 12 bases are shared with TRBD2. There are 17 residues in the CDR3. Germline lookup yields CDR1 LGHNA and CDR2 YNFKEQ. V was clipped by 0 bases and J by 2 bases; unmatched bases: 5. The CDR3 loop is CASSQDRTSGTPYEQYF. The CDR3 nucleotides are TGTGCCAGCAGCCAAGATCGGACTAGCGGGACCCCCTACGAGCAGTACTTC.

J is TRBJ1-4 and V is TRBV2; D perhaps matches TRBD1 (6 bases). The V end lost 3 bases, the J end lost 0 bases, and 17 bases lay between the germline ends. The CDR3 has 18 residues. Germline assignment: CDR1 SNHLY and CDR2 FYNNEI. The CDR3 sequence is CASSEPWTEYSTNEKLFF. In DNA, the CDR3 is TGTGCCAGCAGTGAGCCTTGGACAGAATACTCAACTAATGAAAAACTGTTTTTT.

About this clonotype itself: In this CDR3 the conserved last residue, phenylalanine or tryptophan, is missing, so a read error is likely. This sequence joins TRBV7-2 and TRBJ2-3; possible D gene TRBD2, 6 bases. Trimming left V 5 bases short and J 3 bases short, with 12 bases between. Germline V CDR1 and CDR2: SGHTA, FQGNSA. The CDR3 is 14 amino acids. The CDR3 DNA reads as TGTGCCAGCAGCCTGCATCGGGGGACAGATACGCAGTATTTA. It is translated as CASSLHRGTDTQYL.

Regarding this clonotype: A read error may explain this, as a much larger clone is one base away. This chain connects TRBV6-5 to TRBJ2-3, with D perhaps matching TRBD1 or TRBD2 (5 bases each). The CDR3 has 14 amino acids. V was shortened by 7 bases and J by 0 bases, with 11 bases between the two germline ends. The V gene's germline CDR1 is MNHEY and CDR2 SVGAGI. CDR3 sequence: CASITRDSTDTQYF. CDR3 nucleotides: TGTGCCAGCATCACCAGGGACAGCACAGATACGCAGTATTTT.

To note about this clonotype: Just one base apart from a much larger clone, this may be a read error. CDR3 residues: CSAWDRARNEQYF. DNA of the CDR3: TGCAGTGCTTGGGACAGGGCTAGAAACGAGCAGTACTTC. The V and J genes are TRBV20-1 and TRBJ2-7, with TRBD1 matching over 9 bases. Germline trimming cut 5 bases from V and 5 bases from J; bases unmatched to any gene: 7. The CDR3 is 13 amino acids. The germline V gene encodes CDR1 DFQATT and CDR2 SNEGSKA (reference sequence).

In this sample, this clonotype turned up a few times. The chain recombines TRBV4-3 with TRBJ2-7; 8 bases align to TRBD1. The CDR3 loop spans 14 amino acids. V trimming: 2 bases; J trimming: 3 bases; junction bases outside the gene matches: 3. Germline V gene data show CDR1 as LGHNA and CDR2 as YSLEER. CDR3 amino acids: CASSQPGQDYEQYF. The CDR3 nucleotides read TGCGCCAGCAGCCAACCGGGACAGGACTACGAGCAGTACTTC.

The genes are TRBV19 and TRBJ2-7; 8 positions agree with TRBD1. The CDR3 consists of 14 residues. The ends lost 7 bases at V and 1 base at J; junction bases unmatched: 6. The V gene's germline CDR1 is LNHDA and CDR2 SQIVND (reference sequence). The CDR3 protein is CASTRTGTSYEQYF. Written as DNA, the CDR3 is TGTGCCAGTACACGGACAGGGACTTCCTACGAGCAGTACTTC.

This clonotype was detected a few times. The chain employs TRBV14 and TRBJ2-1, with D possibly being TRBD1 or TRBD2 (5 bases each). Looked up from germline, CDR1 is SGHDN and CDR2 is FVKESK. There are 15 residues in the CDR3. V lost 3 bases and J 2 bases, leaving 11 bases between the germline ends. CDR3 in amino acids: CASSQVGAAYNEQFF. Here the CDR3 DNA reads TGTGCCAGCAGCCAGGTCGGGGCAGCCTACAATGAGCAGTTCTTC. Complete variable domain (other parts from reference TRBV14 and TRBJ2-1): EAGVTQFPSHSVIEKGQTVTLRCDPISGHDNLYWYRRVMGKEIKFLLHFVKESKQDESGMPNNRFLAERTGGTYSTLKVQPAELEDSGVYFCASSQVGAAYNEQFFGPGTRLTVL.

This clonotype was recorded at least ten times. V and J are TRBV27 and TRBJ2-7, with 7 bases lining up with TRBD1. From germline, CDR1 is MNHEY and CDR2 SMNVEV (reference sequence). Trimming cost V 8 bases and J 3 bases; bases outside gene matches: 4. CDR3 length equals 12 residues. CDR3 region: CASGTAGYEQYF. CDR3 DNA: TGTGCCAGCGGGACAGCTGGCTACGAGCAGTACTTC.

This clonotype was seen at least ten times. The genes are TRBV20-1 and TRBJ2-5, with TRBD2 matching over 8 bases. V lost 3 bases, J lost 3 bases, and 12 bases stayed unmatched. The length of the CDR3 is 16 residues. In germline, CDR1 is DFQATT, CDR2 SNEGSKA (reference sequence). The CDR3 sequence is CSASDRAAGVEETQYF. The DNA for the CDR3 is TGCAGTGCTAGTGACCGGGCAGCGGGAGTAGAAGAGACCCAGTACTTC.

CDR3 protein: CASGTRGPSESDTQYF. In DNA, the CDR3 is TGTGCCAGCGGCACCCGGGGACCAAGCGAGTCAGATACGCAGTATTTT. This chain links TRBV6-6 with TRBJ2-3, with D perhaps assigned TRBD1 or TRBD2 (5 bases each). The V gene's germline CDR1 is MNHNY and CDR2 SVGAGI (reference sequence). V was trimmed by 8 bases and J by 4 bases, leaving 22 bases between them. The CDR3 totals 16 residues.

The chain carries TRBV5-4 and TRBJ2-5; 11 bases are shared with TRBD2. The CDR3 is 16 amino acids. Losses at the gene ends were 3 bases for V and 4 bases for J; bases not matched to a gene: 8. Looked up from germline, CDR1 is SGHNT and CDR2 is YYREEE (reference sequence). CDR3 amino acids: CASSYLAGGLGETQYF. The CDR3 DNA is TGTGCCAGCAGCTACTTAGCGGGAGGGCTGGGAGAGACCCAGTACTTC.

This chain links TRBV19 with TRBJ2-1; a weak D match, TRBD2 (6 bases). CDR3 size: 15 residues. Trimming left V 3 bases short and J 5 bases short, with 14 bases between. Per the germline V gene, CDR1 is LNHDA and CDR2 is SQIVND (reference sequence). The chain's CDR3 is CASSMGQGGHNEQFF. Written as DNA, the CDR3 is TGTGCCAGTAGTATGGGTCAGGGAGGACACAATGAGCAGTTCTTC.

The rearrangement joins TRBV28 to TRBJ1-2, with no clear D. CDR3 length: 12 amino acids. V lost 10 bases and J 4 bases, leaving 13 bases between the germline ends. Looked up from germline, CDR1 is MDHEN and CDR2 is SYDVKM. The CDR3 DNA reads as TGTGCCACAGTGGACCGTGGCTATGGCTACACCTTC. This encodes CATVDRGYGYTF.

Of note for this clonotype: At one of its ends the junction is not consistent with the germline gene, which may arise from a read error. The chain links TRBV12-3 or TRBV12-4 to TRBJ1-3; tentative D call: TRBD1 (6 bases). The CDR3 totals 18 residues. In DNA, the CDR3 is TGTGCCAGCAGTTTTGAGCCGGGACACTCTATCTCTGGAAACGCCATATATTTT. Protein: CASSFEPGHSISGNAIYF.

A note on this clonotype: A much larger clone sits a single nucleotide away, making a read error possible. The V and J genes are TRBV20-1 and TRBJ1-2; D gene ambiguous. CDR1 DFQATT and CDR2 SNEGSKA come from the germline V gene (reference sequence). Trimming shortened V by 6 bases and J by 8 bases, and 16 bases separated the two germline ends. This CDR3 region has 12 residues. The CDR3 sequence is CSAPLAALGYTF. The CDR3 region has the DNA TGCAGTGCCCCCCTGGCAGCTTTGGGCTACACCTTC.

This rearrangement joins TRBV11-2 to TRBJ2-6; D uncertain. The CDR3 is 14 residues long. Between the trimmed V and J ends, which lost 8 bases and 4 bases, there was a span of 12 bases. Germline loops: CDR1 SGHAT, CDR2 FQNNGV. The CDR3 region has the DNA TGTGCCAGCGGGAACCCTTTAGGGGCCAACGTCCTGACTTTC. This translates into CASGNPLGANVLTF.